Each of the 15 T cell receptor beta chains below was sequenced from the same sample in a study of CD8+CD57+ T cells in acquired aplastic anemia. Genomic DNA was employed as the template in profiling TCR beta VDJ and CDR3. TCRdb reprocessed the reads via MiXCR and lists one record per CDR3 protein. The sample lists 250,000 to 300,000 distinct CDR3 sequences; roughly half were seen once. Sequenced sample: sorted CD4+, CD8+, or CD8+CD57+ T cells (not recorded which) from PBMCs. These receptors all stem from a human donor with severe aplastic anemia or a healthy control (not recorded which).

The genes are TRBV20-1 and TRBJ2-5; TRBD1 might be the D (5 bases). The length of the CDR3 is 15 residues. V lost 3 bases and J lost 5, with 19 bases in between. Germline V gene data show CDR1 as DFQATT and CDR2 as SNEGSKA (reference sequence). The CDR3 loop is CSARGQGTSGETQYF. The CDR3 nucleotides read TGCAGTGCTAGGGGGCAGGGAACTTCTGGGGAGACCCAGTACTTC.

This clonotype was counted at least ten times. The gene calls are TRBV5-1 and TRBJ2-2; D call uncertain. The CDR3 length is 18 residues. V was trimmed by 4 bases and J by 0 bases, leaving 19 bases between them. Germline CDR1 and CDR2: SGHRS and YFSETQ. CDR3 amino acids: CASSPPRPFDPNTGELFF. CDR3 in DNA: TGCGCCAGCAGCCCTCCCAGGCCGTTCGACCCGAACACCGGGGAGCTGTTTTTT.

This clonotype was recorded a few times. This chain links TRBV20-1 with TRBJ1-1, with TRBD1 matching 10 bases. The CDR3 is 13 amino acids. The germline V gene has CDR1 DFQATT and CDR2 SNEGSKA (reference sequence). Losses at the gene ends were 6 bases for V and 7 bases for J; bases not matched to a gene: 8. CDR3 coding DNA: TGCAGTGCAATGACAGGGGGCGGGAGTGAAGCTTTCTTT. The encoded protein is CSAMTGGGSEAFF.

CDR3 in amino acids: CASSHGTGRRHEKLFF. The CDR3 DNA reads as TGCGCCAGCAGCCATGGGACAGGGAGGCGGCATGAAAAACTGTTTTTT. V usage is TRBV4-1 and J usage is TRBJ1-4; 9 bases agree with TRBD1. This CDR3 is built from 16 residues. Germline CDR1 and CDR2: MGHRA and YSYEKL. The V segment lost 3 bases and the J segment 6 bases; nucleotides outside the gene matches: 8.

This chain links TRBV20-1 with TRBJ1-2, with a tentative D call TRBD1 (5 bases). Trimming pared 3 bases from V and 2 bases from J, leaving 16 bases between. The CDR3 runs 15 residues. Per germline, CDR1 DFQATT and CDR2 SNEGSKA (reference sequence). The CDR3 here is CSARTGPQRNYGYTF. DNA of the CDR3: TGCAGTGCTAGGACGGGACCGCAGCGGAACTATGGCTACACCTTC.

The V and J genes are TRBV7-9 and TRBJ2-1; 9 nucleotides line up with TRBD2. CDR3 size: 16 residues. Germline V lookup: CDR1 SEHNR, CDR2 FQNEAQ (reference sequence). V dropped 1 base and J dropped 6; count of bases not matched to a gene: 7. The CDR3 reads CASSLGLAGEGNEQFF. CDR3 nucleotides: TGTGCCAGCAGCTTAGGCTTAGCGGGAGAGGGCAATGAGCAGTTCTTC.

The chain has TRBV7-3 and TRBJ1-1; no clear D. The V gene's germline CDR1 is SGHTA and CDR2 FQGTGA. Trimming took 5 bases from V and 4 from J, leaving 20 bases between them. This CDR3 has 16 residues. The CDR3 nucleotides read TGTGCCAGCAGCCCCCGTCGAGCATCAGACTCCACTGAAGCTTTCTTT. Translated: CASSPRRASDSTEAFF. Looking up the rest from reference TRBV7-3 and TRBJ1-1 gives the full variable domain: GAGVSQTPSNKVTEKGKYVELRCDPISGHTALYWYRQSLGQGPEFLIYFQGTGAADDSGLPNDRFFAVRPEGSVSTLKIQRTERGDSAVYLCASSPRRASDSTEAFFGQGTRLTVV.

The genes are TRBV6-1 and TRBJ1-2; D is unclear. The CDR3 contains 17 residues. V lost 2 bases and J 0 bases, leaving 16 bases between the germline ends. Germline loops: CDR1 MNHNS, CDR2 SASEGT. CDR3 sequence: CASSEFLSGGSNYGYTF. CDR3 nucleotides: TGTGCCAGCAGTGAATTCCTCAGTGGTGGCTCTAACTATGGCTACACCTTC.

This chain links TRBV11-1 with TRBJ2-3, with D perhaps given as TRBD1 or TRBD2 (5 bases each). CDR3 length: 14 residues. Trimming shortened V by 4 bases and J by 5 bases, and 13 bases separated the two germline ends. The V gene's germline CDR1 is SGHAT and CDR2 FQDESV (reference sequence). Written as DNA, the CDR3 is TGTGCCAGCAGCTCAGTGTATGGGGGAGATACGCAGTATTTT. Residues: CASSSVYGGDTQYF.

This clonotype was recorded at least ten times. CDR3 loop: CASSYSGAENTEAFF. CDR3 in DNA: TGTGCCAGCAGTTACTCCGGGGCTGAGAACACTGAAGCTTTCTTT. J is TRBJ1-1 and V is TRBV6-6; tentatively, D is TRBD1 (5 bases). The CDR3 loop spans 15 amino acids. Germline CDR1 MNHNY, CDR2 SVGAGI (reference sequence). The ends were cut back, 0 bases at V and 1 base at J, with 9 bases in the middle.

This clonotype was counted ten times or more. V usage is TRBV7-9 and J usage is TRBJ2-7; D unresolved. Germline loops: CDR1 SEHNR, CDR2 FQNEAQ (reference sequence). This CDR3 contains 11 residues. Trimming shortened V by 2 bases and J by 5 bases, and 4 bases separated the two germline ends. CDR3 amino acids: CASSLSDEQYF. Here the CDR3 DNA reads TGTGCCAGCAGCTTATCCGACGAGCAGTACTTC.

The table lists this clonotype with many counts. The chain couples TRBV12-3 or TRBV12-4 to TRBJ2-7; 7 bases map to TRBD2. The CDR3 loop spans 16 amino acids. The trim removed 0 bases at V and 0 bases at J, leaving 5 bases unmatched. Here the CDR3 reads CASSLALSGGSYEQYF. The CDR3, as DNA: TGTGCCAGCAGTTTAGCGCTATCGGGGGGCTCCTACGAGCAGTACTTC.

This chain links TRBV7-8 with TRBJ1-4; D is perhaps TRBD1 (5 bases). This CDR3 has 15 amino acids. The V end was cut by 1 base, the J end by 7 bases, with 13 bases between. Germline V lookup: CDR1 SGHVS, CDR2 FQNEAQ. As DNA, the CDR3 is TGTGCCAGCAGCTTAGATTCAGGGTCGGTTGAAAAACTGTTTTTT. Translated, it gives CASSLDSGSVEKLFF. The full variable domain, its missing parts supplied by reference TRBV7-8 and TRBJ1-4, is GAGVSQSPRYKVAKRGQDVALRCDPISGHVSLFWYQQALGQGPEFLTYFQNEAQLDKSGLPSDRFFAERPEGSVSTLKIQRTQQEDSAVYLCASSLDSGSVEKLFFGSGTQLSVL.

This clonotype was recorded a few times. V is TRBV28 and J is TRBJ1-1, with TRBD1 as a possible D gene (6 bases). The CDR3 is made up of 16 amino acids. Per the germline V gene, CDR1 is MDHEN and CDR2 is SYDVKM. The germline V and J ends were trimmed by 4 bases and 0 bases, with 15 bases remaining between them. The CDR3 sequence is CASSWTYRVLNTEAFF. Written as DNA, the CDR3 is TGTGCCAGCAGTTGGACCTACAGGGTTTTGAACACTGAAGCTTTCTTT.

Remarks on this clonotype: One end of the junction varies from germline; a read error may be responsible. J is TRBJ2-5 and V is TRBV7-2; 9 bases fit TRBD2. CDR3 length: 13 residues. CDR1 is SGHTA and CDR2 is FQGNSA in the germline V gene. The CDR3: CASNGGGAETRYF. DNA of the CDR3: TGTGCCAGCAACGGCGGGGGGGCGGAGACCCGGTACTTC.